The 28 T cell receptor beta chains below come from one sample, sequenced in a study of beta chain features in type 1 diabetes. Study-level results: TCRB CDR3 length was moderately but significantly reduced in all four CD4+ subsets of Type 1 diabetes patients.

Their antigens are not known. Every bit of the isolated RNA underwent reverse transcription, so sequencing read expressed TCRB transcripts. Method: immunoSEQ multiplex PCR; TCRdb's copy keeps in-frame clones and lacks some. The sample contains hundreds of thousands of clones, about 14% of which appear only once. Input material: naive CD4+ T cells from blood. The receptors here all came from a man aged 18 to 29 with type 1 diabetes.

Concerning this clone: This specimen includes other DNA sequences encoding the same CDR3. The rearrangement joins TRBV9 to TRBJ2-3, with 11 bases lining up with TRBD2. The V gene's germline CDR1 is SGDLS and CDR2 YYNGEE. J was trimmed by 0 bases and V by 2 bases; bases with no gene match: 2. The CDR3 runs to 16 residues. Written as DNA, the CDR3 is TGTGCCAGCAGCGTTGGGACTAGCGGAAGCACAGATACGCAGTATTTT. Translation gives CASSVGTSGSTDTQYF.

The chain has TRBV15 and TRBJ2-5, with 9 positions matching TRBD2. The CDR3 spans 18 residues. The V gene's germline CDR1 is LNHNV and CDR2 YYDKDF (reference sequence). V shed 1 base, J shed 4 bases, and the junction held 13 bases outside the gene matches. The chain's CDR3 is CATSRGLAGLIRGETQYF. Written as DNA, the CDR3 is TGTGCCACCAGCAGAGGTCTAGCGGGATTAATTAGGGGAGAGACCCAGTACTTC.

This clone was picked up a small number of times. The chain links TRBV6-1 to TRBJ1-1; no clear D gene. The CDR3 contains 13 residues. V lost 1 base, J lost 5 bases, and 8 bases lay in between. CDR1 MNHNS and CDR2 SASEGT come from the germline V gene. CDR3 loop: CASSEEFRTEAFF. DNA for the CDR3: TGTGCCAGCAGTGAAGAGTTCCGGACTGAAGCTTTCTTT.

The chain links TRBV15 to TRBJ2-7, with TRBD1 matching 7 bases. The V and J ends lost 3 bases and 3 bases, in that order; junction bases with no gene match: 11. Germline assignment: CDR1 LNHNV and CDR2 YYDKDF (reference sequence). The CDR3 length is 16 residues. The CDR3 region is CATSREPGQNFYEQYF. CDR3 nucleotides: TGTGCCACCAGCAGGGAACCGGGACAGAACTTCTACGAGCAGTACTTC.

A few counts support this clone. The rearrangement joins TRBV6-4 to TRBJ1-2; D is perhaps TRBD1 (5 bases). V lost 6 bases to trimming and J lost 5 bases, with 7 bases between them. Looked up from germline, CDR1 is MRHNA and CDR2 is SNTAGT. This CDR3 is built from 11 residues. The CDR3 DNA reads TGTGCCAGCAGCGGGGGATATGGCTACACCTTC. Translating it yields CASSGGYGYTF.

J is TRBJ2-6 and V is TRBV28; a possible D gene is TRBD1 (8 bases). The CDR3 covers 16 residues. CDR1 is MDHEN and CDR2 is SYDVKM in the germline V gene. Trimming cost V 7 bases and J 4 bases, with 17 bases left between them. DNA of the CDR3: TGTGCCAGCACCACAGGGGGGGACCCGGGGGCCAACGTCCTGACTTTC. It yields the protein CASTTGGDPGANVLTF.

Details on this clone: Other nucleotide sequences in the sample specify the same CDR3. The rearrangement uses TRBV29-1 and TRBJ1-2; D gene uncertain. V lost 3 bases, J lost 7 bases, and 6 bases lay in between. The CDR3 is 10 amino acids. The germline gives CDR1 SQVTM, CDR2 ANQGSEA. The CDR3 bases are TGCAGCGTTGATGCTGGTGGCTACACCTTC. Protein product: CSVDAGGYTF.

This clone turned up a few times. The CDR3 DNA follows: TGTGCCAGCAGTTCTGGCGGGGGGGCATTGGATGAGCAGTTCTTC. Amino acids: CASSSGGGALDEQFF. V is TRBV28 and J is TRBJ2-1; 9 bases map to TRBD2. Germline V gives CDR1 MDHEN, CDR2 SYDVKM. Trimming took 4 bases from V and 8 from J; bases not matched to a gene: 9. The CDR3 spans 15 residues.

Here the CDR3 DNA reads TGTGCCAGCAGGGTAGGACAGGGTGGGCATCAGCCCCAGCATTTT. Translating it yields CASRVGQGGHQPQHF. The chain has TRBV6-1 and TRBJ1-5, with 8 positions matching TRBD1. V lost 6 bases to trimming and J lost 5 bases; unmatched junction nucleotides: 9. There are 15 residues in the CDR3. The germline CDR1 and CDR2 sequences are MNHNS and SASEGT.

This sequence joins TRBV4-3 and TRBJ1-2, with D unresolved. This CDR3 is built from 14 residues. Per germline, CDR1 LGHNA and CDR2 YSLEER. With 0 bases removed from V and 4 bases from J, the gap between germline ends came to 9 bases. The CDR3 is CASSQDGLTYGYTF. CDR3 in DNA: TGCGCCAGCAGCCAAGATGGGTTAACCTATGGCTACACCTTC.

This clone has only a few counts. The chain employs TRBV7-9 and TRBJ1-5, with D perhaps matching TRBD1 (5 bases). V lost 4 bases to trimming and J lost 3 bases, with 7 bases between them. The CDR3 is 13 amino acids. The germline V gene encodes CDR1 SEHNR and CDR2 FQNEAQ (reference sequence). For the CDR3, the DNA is TGTGCCAGCAGCTGGGGGGTCAATCAGCCCCAGCATTTT. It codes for CASSWGVNQPQHF.

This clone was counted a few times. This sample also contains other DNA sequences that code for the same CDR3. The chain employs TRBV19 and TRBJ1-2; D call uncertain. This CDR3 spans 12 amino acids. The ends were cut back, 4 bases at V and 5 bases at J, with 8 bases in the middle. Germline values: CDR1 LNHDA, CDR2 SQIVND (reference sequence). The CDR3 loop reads CASSTRQYGYTF. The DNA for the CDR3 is TGTGCCAGTAGTACCCGGCAGTATGGCTACACCTTC.

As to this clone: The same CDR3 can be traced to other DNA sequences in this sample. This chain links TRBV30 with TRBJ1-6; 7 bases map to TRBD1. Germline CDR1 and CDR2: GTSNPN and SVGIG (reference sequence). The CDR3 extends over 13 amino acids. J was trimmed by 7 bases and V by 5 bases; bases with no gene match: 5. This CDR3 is CAWEGQLNSPLHF. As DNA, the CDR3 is TGTGCCTGGGAGGGACAGCTAAATTCACCCCTCCACTTT. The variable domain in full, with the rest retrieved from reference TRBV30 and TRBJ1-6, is SQTIHQWPATLVQPVGSPLSLECTVEGTSNPNLYWYRQAAGRGLQLLFYSVGIGQISSEVPQNLSASRPQDRQFILSSKKLLLSDSGFYLCAWEGQLNSPLHFGNGTRLTVT.

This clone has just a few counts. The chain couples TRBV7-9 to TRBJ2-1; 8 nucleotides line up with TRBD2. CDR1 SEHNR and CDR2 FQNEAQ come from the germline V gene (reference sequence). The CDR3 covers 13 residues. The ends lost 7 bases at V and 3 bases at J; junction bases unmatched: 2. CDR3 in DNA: TGTGCCAGCATTCTAGCGGGCTACAATGAGCAGTTCTTC. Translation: CASILAGYNEQFF. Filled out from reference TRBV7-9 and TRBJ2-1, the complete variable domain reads DTGVSQNPRHKITKRGQNVTFRCDPISEHNRLYWYRQTLGQGPEFLTYFQNEAQLEKSRLLSDRFSAERPKGSFSTLEIQRTEQGDSAMYLCASILAGYNEQFFGPGTRLTVL.

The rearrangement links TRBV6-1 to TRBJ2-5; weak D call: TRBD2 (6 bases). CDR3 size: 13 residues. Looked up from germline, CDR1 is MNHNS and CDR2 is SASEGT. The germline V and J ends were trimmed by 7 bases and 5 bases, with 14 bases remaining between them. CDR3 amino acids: CASIPPGGETQYF. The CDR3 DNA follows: TGTGCCAGCATTCCCCCTGGGGGGGAGACCCAGTACTTC.

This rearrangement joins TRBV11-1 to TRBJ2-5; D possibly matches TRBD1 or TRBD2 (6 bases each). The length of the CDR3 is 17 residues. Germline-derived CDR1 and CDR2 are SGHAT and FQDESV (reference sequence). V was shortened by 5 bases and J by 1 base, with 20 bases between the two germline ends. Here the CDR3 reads CASSLMRDTPAQETQYF. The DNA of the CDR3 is TGTGCCAGCAGCCTTATGCGGGACACCCCTGCCCAAGAGACCCAGTACTTC.

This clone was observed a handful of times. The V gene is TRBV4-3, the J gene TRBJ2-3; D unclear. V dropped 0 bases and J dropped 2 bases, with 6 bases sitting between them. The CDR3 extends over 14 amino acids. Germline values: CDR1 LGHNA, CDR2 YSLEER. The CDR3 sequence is CASSQDRPTDTQYF. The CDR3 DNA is TGCGCCAGCAGCCAAGATCGCCCCACAGATACGCAGTATTTT.

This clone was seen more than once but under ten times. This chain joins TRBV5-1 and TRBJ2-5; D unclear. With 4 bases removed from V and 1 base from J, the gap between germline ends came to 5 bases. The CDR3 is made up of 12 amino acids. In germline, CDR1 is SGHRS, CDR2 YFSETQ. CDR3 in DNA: TGCGCCAGCAGCGCCCCCCAAGAGACCCAGTACTTC. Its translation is CASSAPQETQYF.

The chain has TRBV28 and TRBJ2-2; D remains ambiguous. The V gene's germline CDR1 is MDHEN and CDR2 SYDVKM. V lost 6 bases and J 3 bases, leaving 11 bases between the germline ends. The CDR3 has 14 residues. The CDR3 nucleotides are TGTGCCAGCAGCCACATTCGGGACACCGGGGAGCTGTTTTTT. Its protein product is CASSHIRDTGELFF.

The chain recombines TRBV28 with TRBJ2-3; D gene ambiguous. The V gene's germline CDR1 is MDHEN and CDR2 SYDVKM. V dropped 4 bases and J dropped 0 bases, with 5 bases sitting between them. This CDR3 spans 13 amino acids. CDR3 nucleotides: TGTGCCAGCAGTTGGATTAGCACAGATACGCAGTATTTT. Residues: CASSWISTDTQYF. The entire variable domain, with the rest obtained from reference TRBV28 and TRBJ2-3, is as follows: DVKVTQSSRYLVKRTGEKVFLECVQDMDHENMFWYRQDPGLGLRLIYFSYDVKMKEKGDIPEGYSVSREKKERFSLILESASTNQTSMYLCASSWISTDTQYFGPGTRLTVL.

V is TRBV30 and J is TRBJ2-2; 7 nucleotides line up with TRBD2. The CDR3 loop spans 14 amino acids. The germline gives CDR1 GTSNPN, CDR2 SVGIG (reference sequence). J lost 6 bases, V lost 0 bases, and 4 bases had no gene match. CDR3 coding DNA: TGTGCCTGGAGTGTACGACTAGCAGCCGGGGAGCTGTTTTTT. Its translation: CAWSVRLAAGELFF.

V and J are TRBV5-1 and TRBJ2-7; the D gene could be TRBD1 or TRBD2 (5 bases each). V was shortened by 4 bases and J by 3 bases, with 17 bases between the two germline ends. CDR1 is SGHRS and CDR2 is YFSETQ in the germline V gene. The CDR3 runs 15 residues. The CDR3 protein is CASSIGTASDYEQYF. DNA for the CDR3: TGCGCCAGCAGCATCGGGACCGCGTCGGACTACGAGCAGTACTTC.

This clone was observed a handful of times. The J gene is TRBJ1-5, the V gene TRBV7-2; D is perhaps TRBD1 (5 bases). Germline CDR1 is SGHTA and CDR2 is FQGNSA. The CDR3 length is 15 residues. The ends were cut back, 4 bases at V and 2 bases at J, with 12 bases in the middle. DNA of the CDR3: TGTGCCAGCAGCTCGCAGGGACTGGGCAATCAGCCCCAGCATTTT. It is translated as CASSSQGLGNQPQHF.

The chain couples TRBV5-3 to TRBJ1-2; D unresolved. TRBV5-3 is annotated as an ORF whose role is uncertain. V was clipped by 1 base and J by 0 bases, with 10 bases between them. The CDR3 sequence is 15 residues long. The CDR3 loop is CARSLNDWANYGYTF. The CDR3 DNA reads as TGTGCCAGAAGCTTGAACGATTGGGCTAACTATGGCTACACCTTC.

CDR3 nucleotides: TGTGCCACCAGCGGTGGGGACAGGTACGGAGGCACCATATATTTT. Amino acids: CATSGGDRYGGTIYF. The gene calls are TRBV15 and TRBJ1-3; 8 bases fit TRBD1. The trim removed 5 bases at V and 9 bases at J, leaving 12 bases unmatched. The germline gives CDR1 LNHNV, CDR2 YYDKDF (reference sequence). The CDR3 has 15 amino acids.

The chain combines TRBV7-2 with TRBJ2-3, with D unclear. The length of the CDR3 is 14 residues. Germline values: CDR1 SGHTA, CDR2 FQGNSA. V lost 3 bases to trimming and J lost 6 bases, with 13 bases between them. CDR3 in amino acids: CASSFIPSWDTQYF. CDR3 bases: TGTGCCAGCAGCTTCATACCCTCCTGGGATACGCAGTATTTT.

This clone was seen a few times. CDR3 nucleotide sequence: TGTGCCAGCAGTCCTTGGACAGGAGAAGAGACCCAGTACTTC. Its translation: CASSPWTGEETQYF. This chain links TRBV2 with TRBJ2-5; 7 nucleotides line up with TRBD1. This CDR3 comprises 14 residues. J was trimmed by 3 bases and V by 5 bases; bases with no gene match: 6. Germline CDR1 is SNHLY and CDR2 is FYNNEI.

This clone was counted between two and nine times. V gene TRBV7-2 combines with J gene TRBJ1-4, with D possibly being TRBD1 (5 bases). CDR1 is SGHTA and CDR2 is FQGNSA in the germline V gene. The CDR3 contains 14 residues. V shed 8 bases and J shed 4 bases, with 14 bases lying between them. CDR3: CASGRDRDNEKLFF. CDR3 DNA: TGTGCCAGCGGCCGGGACCGCGATAATGAAAAACTGTTTTTT.